A selection of T cell receptor beta chains follows, all from one sample in a study of blood T cell repertoires in COVID-19. The table came from immunoSEQ multiplex PCR; TCRdb's copy has only in-frame clones and leaves some out. The sample includes approximately 250,000 clones, 75% to 90% of them seen just once. Sequencing was performed on peripheral blood. The source is a woman between 70 and 85 years old with COVID-19, enrolled during active disease. The CDR3 runs from the conserved cysteine through the conserved F or W. D genes are given only for firm matches. Clone sizes are given selectively: once, few, many, or a class where the clone is expanded.

CASSQTADGNTIYF TGTGCCAGCAGCCAGACAGCAGATGGAAACACCATATATTTT - TRBJ1-3 - TRBV3-1/TRBV3-2
CASSPPGGGNEQFF TGTGCCAGCAGTCCACCGGGAGGTGGCAATGAGCAGTTCTTC TRBD2 TRBJ2-1 - TRBV28
CASSYTTGHEQYF TGTGCCAGCAGTTACACTACAGGGCACGAGCAGTACTTC - TRBJ2-7 - TRBV6-2/TRBV6-3
CASSLVGQSTEAFF TGCGCCAGCAGCTTGGTTGGGCAATCCACTGAAGCTTTCTTT - TRBJ1-1 - TRBV5-1
CASSPQGDEQFF TGTGCCAGCAGCCCACAGGGAGATGAGCAGTTCTTC - TRBJ2-1 - TRBV7-9
CAISDRARLAGAYEQYF TGTGCCATCAGTGATAGGGCGAGACTAGCGGGGGCCTACGAGCAGTACTTC TRBD2 TRBJ2-7 - TRBV10-3
CASSGGSRTGELFF TGTGCCAGCAGCGGAGGGTCGAGAACCGGGGAGCTGTTTTTT - TRBJ2-2 - TRBV5-4
CAWSVGQGNGYTF TGTGCCTGGAGCGTGGGACAGGGAAATGGCTACACCTTC TRBD1 TRBJ1-2 - TRBV30
CASSQAGEQYF TGCGCCAGCAGCCAAGCCGGGGAGCAGTACTTC - TRBJ2-7 - TRBV4-3
CASSVDRGTYNEQFF TGTGCCAGCAGCGTCGACAGGGGTACCTACAATGAGCAGTTCTTC TRBD1 TRBJ2-1 - TRBV9
CASSQRGTEAFF TGTGCCAGCAGCCAGAGGGGGACAGAAGCTTTCTTT - TRBJ1-1 - TRBV11-2
CASSGGMNTEAFF TGTGCCAGCAGCGGGGGGATGAACACTGAAGCTTTCTTT - TRBJ1-1 - TRBV7-3
CASSLEQGPYTEAFF TGCGCCAGCAGCTTGGAACAGGGACCCTACACTGAAGCTTTCTTT - TRBJ1-1 - TRBV5-1
CASSPRLAVFTDTQYF TGTGCCAGCAGTCCCCGACTAGCGGTGTTCACAGATACGCAGTATTTT TRBD2 TRBJ2-3 few TRBV27
CASSMGTGENYGYTF TGTGCCAGTAGTATGGGGACAGGGGAGAACTATGGCTACACCTTC TRBD1 TRBJ1-2 - TRBV19
CASSPGLMRELFF TGTGCCAGCTCACCAGGCCTTATGAGGGAGCTGTTTTTT - TRBJ2-2 - TRBV18
CASSQGPTSGGTGELFF TGCGCCAGCAGCCAAGGCCCGACTAGCGGGGGCACCGGGGAGCTGTTTTTT TRBD2 TRBJ2-2 - TRBV4-1